One sample yielded the 12 T cell receptor beta chains listed below, sequenced in a study of T cell responses to AZD1222 COVID-19 vaccine. Assay used: immunoSEQ multiplex PCR; TCRdb lists only in-frame clones, some missing. The top ten clones hold around 5.5% of a sample with 150,000 to 200,000 clones, roughly 90% of them seen once. Sequenced material: peripheral blood, taken on day 0 of AZD1222 vaccination. The receptors derive from an adult in good health.

This clone turned up a few times. The chain employs TRBV4-3 and TRBJ2-3; the D call may be TRBD1 or TRBD2 (5 bases each). V was shortened by 1 base and J by 3 bases, with 17 bases between the two germline ends. Looked up from germline, CDR1 is LGHNA and CDR2 is YSLEER. The CDR3 has 17 amino acids. The CDR3 sequence is CASSQGRQGPWTDTQYF. Written as DNA, the CDR3 is TGCGCCAGCAGCCAAGGGAGGCAGGGTCCTTGGACAGATACGCAGTATTTT.

This clone was detected only a few times. The chain is built from TRBV4-3 and TRBJ2-1, with D unclear. The V and J ends lost 0 bases and 1 base respectively, with 10 bases between them. Germline CDR1 is LGHNA and CDR2 is YSLEER. The CDR3 extends over 16 amino acids. CDR3 DNA: TGCGCCAGCAGCCAAGAGGGGTCGGGTTCCTACAATGAGCAGTTCTTC. The encoded protein is CASSQEGSGSYNEQFF.

The J gene is TRBJ1-1, the V gene TRBV11-1, with D possibly being TRBD1 (5 bases). CDR3 length equals 13 residues. The V gene's germline CDR1 is SGHAT and CDR2 FQDESV (reference sequence). The V gene lost 7 bases and the J gene lost 2 bases, with 11 bases spanning the gap. The CDR3 DNA follows: TGTGCCAGCACCCCCCAGGGAAACACTGAAGCTTTCTTT. Translated, it gives CASTPQGNTEAFF.

The chain joins TRBV24-1 to TRBJ1-1; no reliable D call. Per germline, CDR1 KGHDR and CDR2 SFDVKD. Trimming removed 4 bases at V and 7 bases at J, with 9 bases between. The CDR3 contains 12 residues. CDR3 in amino acids: CATSERYGEAFF. CDR3 DNA: TGTGCCACCAGTGAGAGGTACGGTGAAGCTTTCTTT.

The genes are TRBV9 and TRBJ2-6; TRBD2 is a possible D gene (6 bases). Per germline, CDR1 SGDLS and CDR2 YYNGEE. The CDR3 contains 17 residues. V lost 1 base, J lost 4 bases, and 15 bases lay in between. The CDR3 loop reads CASSVNWRVQGANVLTF. CDR3 nucleotides: TGTGCCAGCAGCGTAAATTGGAGGGTCCAGGGGGCCAACGTCCTGACTTTC. Full variable domain (outside the CDR3, taken from reference TRBV9 and TRBJ2-6): DSGVTQTPKHLITATGQRVTLRCSPRSGDLSVYWYQQSLDQGLQFLIQYYNGEERAKGNILERFSAQQFPDLHSELNLSSLELGDSALYFCASSVNWRVQGANVLTFGAGSRLTVL.

The chain combines TRBV19 with TRBJ1-5; D call uncertain. Germline values: CDR1 LNHDA, CDR2 SQIVND (reference sequence). This CDR3 spans 15 amino acids. V shed 3 bases and J shed 2 bases, with 11 bases lying between them. CDR3 in amino acids: CASSIGWGGNQPQHF. The CDR3 region has the DNA TGTGCCAGTAGTATCGGGTGGGGTGGCAATCAGCCCCAGCATTTT.

The table lists this clone with a count of one. CDR3 sequence: CASSVVAGSSYNEQFF. In DNA form, the CDR3 reads TGTGCCAGCAGCGTAGTAGCGGGGAGCTCCTACAATGAGCAGTTCTTC. The chain employs TRBV9 and TRBJ2-1, with TRBD2 matching over 8 bases. V dropped 0 bases and J dropped 0; count of bases not matched to a gene: 2. This CDR3 spans 16 amino acids. The germline CDR1 and CDR2 sequences are SGDLS and YYNGEE.

The V call is TRBV7-2, the J call TRBJ1-2; D may be TRBD1 (6 bases). The CDR3 has 17 amino acids. The V gene lost 5 bases and the J gene lost 4 bases, with 23 bases spanning the gap. Germline V lookup: CDR1 SGHTA, CDR2 FQGNSA. CDR3: CASSLAGGAIAGYGYTF. In nucleotides, the CDR3 is TGTGCCAGCAGCCTGGCGGGGGGCGCGATTGCCGGCTATGGCTACACCTTC.

V usage is TRBV28 and J usage is TRBJ2-2; 7 bases agree with TRBD1. The germline V gene has CDR1 MDHEN and CDR2 SYDVKM. The CDR3 consists of 15 residues. The V and J ends lost 2 bases and 6 bases, in that order; junction bases with no gene match: 6. The DNA for the CDR3 is TGTGCCAGCAGTTTAAGACAGGGTTTGTCCGGGGAGCTGTTTTTT. This translates into CASSLRQGLSGELFF.

The chain recombines TRBV2 with TRBJ1-5; D gene unclear. The CDR3 is made up of 18 amino acids. Germline loops: CDR1 SNHLY, CDR2 FYNNEI. V gave up 4 bases and J gave up 2 bases, with 21 bases separating them. The CDR3 is CASSGGVGIGIGNQPQHF. CDR3 DNA sequence: TGTGCCAGCAGTGGGGGAGTCGGGATTGGGATTGGCAATCAGCCCCAGCATTTT.

The chain uses TRBV6-2 or TRBV6-3 and TRBJ2-5; 7 bases agree with TRBD1. V lost 7 bases, J lost 3 bases, and 8 bases stayed unmatched. Germline V CDR1 and CDR2: MNHEY, SVGEGT. This CDR3 spans 14 amino acids. Here the CDR3 reads CASTPSDRKETQYF. DNA for the CDR3: TGTGCCAGCACCCCGTCGGACAGGAAAGAGACCCAGTACTTC.

The gene calls are TRBV15 and TRBJ2-3; possibly TRBD1 or TRBD2 for D (5 bases each). V was clipped by 3 bases and J by 6 bases, with 16 bases between them. Germline V gene sequence: CDR1 LNHNV, CDR2 YYDKDF (reference sequence). The CDR3 has 15 residues. The CDR3 region is CATSRGSEGSDTQYF. The CDR3 bases are TGTGCCACCAGCAGGGGCTCCGAGGGGTCCGATACGCAGTATTTT.